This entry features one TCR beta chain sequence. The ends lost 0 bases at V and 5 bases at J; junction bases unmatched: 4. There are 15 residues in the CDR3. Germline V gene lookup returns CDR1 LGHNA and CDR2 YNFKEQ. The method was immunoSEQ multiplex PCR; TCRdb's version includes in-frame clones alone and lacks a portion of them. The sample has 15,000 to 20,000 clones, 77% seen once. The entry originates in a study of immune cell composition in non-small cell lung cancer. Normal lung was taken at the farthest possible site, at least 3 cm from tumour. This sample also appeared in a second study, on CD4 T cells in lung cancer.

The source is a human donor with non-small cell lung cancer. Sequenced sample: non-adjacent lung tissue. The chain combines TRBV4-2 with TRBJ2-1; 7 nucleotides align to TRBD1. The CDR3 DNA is TGTGCCAGCAGCCAAGACGGGACAGAAAACAATGAGCAGTTCTTC. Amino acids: CASSQDGTENNEQFF.